This is a list of T cell receptor beta chains from one sample in a study of Graves' ophthalmopathy and Graves' hyperthyroidism. TCRdb processed the multiplex PCR reads anew with MiXCR; each CDR3 protein has one entry. The table includes under 200,000 distinct CDR3 sequences, over 35% detected once. Sequenced input: peripheral blood. All receptors come from a woman in her 40s with Graves' ophthalmopathy. The CDR3 runs from the conserved cysteine through the conserved F or W. Each record gives: J gene, clone size, D gene, V gene, CDR3 DNA, CDR3 protein. A D gene is named only where the DNA matches it firmly. Not every row has a clone size; where given, it reads once, few, many or a size class.

TRBJ2-7 - TRBD2 TRBV11-3 TGTGCCAGCAGCTGGACTAGCGGGGGTACCTACGAGCAGTACTTC CASSWTSGGTYEQYF
TRBJ1-5 - - TRBV5-8 TGTGCCAGCAGCTCGGAGTGGGGGTCGAATCAGCCCCAGCATTTT CASSSEWGSNQPQHF
TRBJ1-1 many - TRBV6-2/TRBV6-3 TGTGCCAGCAGCCGCCTGCGGGGCTTGGACACTGAAGCTTTCTTT CASSRLRGLDTEAFF
TRBJ2-7 many TRBD1 TRBV7-6 TGTGCCAGCAGCTCCCCAAGACAGGGTGGTTACGAGCAGTACTTC CASSSPRQGGYEQYF
TRBJ1-2 many - TRBV11-2 TGTGCCAGCAGCTTAGATTCGAGGGCGGCGTACTATGGCTACACCTTC CASSLDSRAAYYGYTF
TRBJ1-6 many - TRBV5-6 TGTGCCAGCAGCTTGAGGGGATTTGATTCACCCCTCCACTTT CASSLRGFDSPLHF
TRBJ1-1 - - TRBV6-1 TGTGCCAGCAGTGAAGGCCCCACAGGGAACACTGAAGCTTTCTTT CASSEGPTGNTEAFF
TRBJ1-2 once TRBD1 TRBV19 TGTGCCAGTGACCGGCCCCCGGGACAGGGGATAGATGGCTACACCTTC CASDRPPGQGIDGYTF
TRBJ1-1 many TRBD1 TRBV7-9 TGTGCCAGCAGCCCACAGGGGATTAGCACTGAAGCTTTCTTT CASSPQGISTEAFF
TRBJ1-5 many - TRBV19 TGTGCCAGTAAAGAGGGGAGCAATCAGCCCCAGCATTTT CASKEGSNQPQHF
TRBJ2-5 - - TRBV20-1 TGCAGTGCTAGGGGAGCCTTCGGAGAGACCCAGTACTTC CSARGAFGETQYF
TRBJ2-5 - TRBD1 TRBV2 TGTGCCAGCAGTGAGCCGGCAGGGGGCTCGGAGACCCAGTACTTC CASSEPAGGSETQYF
TRBJ2-5 few TRBD1 TRBV6-1 TGTGCCAGCAGTACGGGACAGGGGGCGCCTGAGACCCAGTACTTC CASSTGQGAPETQYF
TRBJ2-7 - - TRBV2 TGTGCCAGCAGTGTCCCCCCCTACGAGCAGTACTTC CASSVPPYEQYF
TRBJ2-7 many - TRBV28 TGTGCCAGCTACCACTCTGGACAGCCCTACGAGCAGTACTTC CASYHSGQPYEQYF
TRBJ2-7 - TRBD2 TRBV27 TGTGCCAGCAGTTTAGGGGCCCGGGGGGACGAGCAGTACTTC CASSLGARGDEQYF
TRBJ1-1 many - TRBV5-1 TGCGCCAGCACCCGGGACGGCGATTTGTCTGAAGCTTTCTTT CASTRDGDLSEAFF
TRBJ1-1 - - TRBV12-3/TRBV12-4 TGTGCCAGCACCGGCCCACGGAACATGAACACTGAAGCTTTCTTT CASTGPRNMNTEAFF
TRBJ2-4 many TRBD1 TRBV10-3 TGTGCCATCAGTGACGGACAGGGGGTCACCAAAAACATTCAGTACTTC CAISDGQGVTKNIQYF
TRBJ1-5 many TRBD1 TRBV30 TGTGCCTGGAGTCGATCCGGGACAGGGAGGTACAGGCCCCAGCATTTT CAWSRSGTGRYRPQHF
TRBJ1-1 - - TRBV7-2 TGTGCCAGCAGCTTCGGTGCGCTAGCTTTCTTT CASSFGALAFF
TRBJ1-2 many TRBD1 TRBV5-6 TGTGCCAGCAGCGCCGGGACAGCTTATGGCTACACCTTC CASSAGTAYGYTF
TRBJ1-5 many - TRBV5-6 TGTGCCAGCAGCATTGGAGGGATGCCCCAGCATTTT CASSIGGMPQHF
TRBJ2-7 many TRBD1 TRBV12-3/TRBV12-4 TGTGCCAGCAGTTTTCTACTGAGGGACAGACCATTTTCGCCCTACGAGCAGTACTTC CASSFLLRDRPFSPYEQYF
TRBJ2-7 - - TRBV2 TGTGCCAGCACGTGGGAACACTCCTACGAGCAGTACTTC CASTWEHSYEQYF
TRBJ1-1 - - TRBV12-3/TRBV12-4 TGTGCCAGCAGTCCGGTTTCTGAAGCTTTCTTT CASSPVSEAFF
TRBJ1-1 - - TRBV7-2 TGTGCCAGCAGCCTCCAACCTGGACCCGAAGCTTTCTTT CASSLQPGPEAFF
TRBJ2-7 many - TRBV7-2 TGTGCCAGCAGCCAAGGGAGAACGGGCTACGAGCAGTACTTC CASSQGRTGYEQYF